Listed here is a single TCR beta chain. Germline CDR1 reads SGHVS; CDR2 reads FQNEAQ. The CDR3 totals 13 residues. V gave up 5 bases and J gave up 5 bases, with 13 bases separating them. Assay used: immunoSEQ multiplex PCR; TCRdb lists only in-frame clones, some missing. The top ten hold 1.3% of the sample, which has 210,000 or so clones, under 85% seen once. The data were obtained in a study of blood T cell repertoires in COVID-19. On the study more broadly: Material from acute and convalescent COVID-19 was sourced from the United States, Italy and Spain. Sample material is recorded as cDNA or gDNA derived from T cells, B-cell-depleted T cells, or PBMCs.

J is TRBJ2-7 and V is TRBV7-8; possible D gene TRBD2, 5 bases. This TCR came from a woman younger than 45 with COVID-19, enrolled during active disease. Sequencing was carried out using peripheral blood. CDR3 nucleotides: TGTGCCAGCAGCCTAGGAGGTGGTAACGAGCAGTACTTC. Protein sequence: CASSLGGGNEQYF.